Each of the 11 T cell receptor beta chains below was sequenced from the same sample in a study. MiXCR was run by TCRdb on the reads, yielding one entry per CDR3 protein. This table holds 250 to 350 distinct CDR3 sequences, 9% found once. Sequencing used CD4+ T cells from peripheral blood. All receptors derive from a human donor with rheumatoid arthritis.

This clonotype ranks as large. The rearrangement links TRBV2 to TRBJ2-3, with a tentative D call TRBD2 (5 bases). This CDR3 contains 13 residues. The V end was cut by 7 bases, the J end by 1 base, with 9 bases between. Germline V gene data show CDR1 as SNHLY and CDR2 as FYNNEI. This CDR3 is CASNGVGTDTQYF. CDR3 coding DNA: TGTGCCAGCAACGGGGTAGGCACAGATACGCAGTATTTT. The full variable domain, in which reference TRBV2 and TRBJ2-3 provide the parts outside the CDR3, is EPEVTQTPSHQVTQMGQEVILRCVPISNHLYFYWYRQILGQKVEFLVSFYNNEISEKSEIFDDQFSVERPDGSNFTLKIRSTKLEDSAMYFCASNGVGTDTQYFGPGTRLTVL.

By frequency in the sample, this clonotype is large. The V gene is TRBV6-2 or TRBV6-3, the J gene TRBJ2-1; 7 bases align to TRBD2. The CDR3 is made up of 17 amino acids. Germline V lookup: CDR1 MNHEY, CDR2 SVGEGT. The trim removed 0 bases at V and 4 bases at J, leaving 9 bases unmatched. CDR3 region: CASSYSPVSGLYNEQFF. CDR3 nucleotide sequence: TGTGCCAGCAGTTACTCCCCGGTTAGCGGGTTATACAATGAGCAGTTCTTC.

This clonotype came up once. A read error may account for a junction end that differs from germline. This chain links TRBV7-9 with TRBJ2-7, with D perhaps matching TRBD2 (5 bases). The germline gives CDR1 SEHNR, CDR2 FQNEAQ (reference sequence). CDR3 size: 13 residues. The CDR3 nucleotides are TGTGTCAGCAGCTTTTCGCGGGCCTACGAGCAGTACTTC. Amino acids: CVSSFSRAYEQYF.

This clonotype is termed large. The chain carries TRBV15 and TRBJ2-5; D possibly corresponds to TRBD2 (6 bases). The CDR3 is 15 residues long. V lost 0 bases and J lost 1, with 9 bases in between. Germline loops: CDR1 LNHNV, CDR2 YYDKDF (reference sequence). The CDR3 spells CATSRDAAGQETQYF. The CDR3 DNA follows: TGTGCCACCAGCAGAGATGCAGCGGGCCAAGAGACCCAGTACTTC.

This clonotype is labeled large (0.1 to 1%). The rearrangement uses TRBV7-2 and TRBJ2-7; D is unclear. Per germline, CDR1 SGHTA and CDR2 FQGNSA. The CDR3 extends over 12 amino acids. V lost 5 bases and J lost 7, with 12 bases in between. CDR3 DNA: TGTGCCAGCAGCCACCCCTACGGAGAGCAGTACTTC. It is translated as CASSHPYGEQYF.

This clonotype is large by share. The chain carries TRBV7-9 and TRBJ2-7; 9 bases line up with TRBD1. CDR1 and CDR2 (germline): SEHNR, FQNEAQ (reference sequence). The CDR3 runs to 16 residues. V shed 5 bases and J 6 bases; nucleotides not matched to a gene: 14. The CDR3: CASSPRPGQGAGEQYF. DNA of the CDR3: TGTGCCAGCAGCCCGAGACCGGGACAGGGAGCAGGCGAGCAGTACTTC.

Within the sample, this clonotype is medium-sized. V usage is TRBV11-2 and J usage is TRBJ2-1; D is perhaps TRBD2 (6 bases). The CDR3 runs 14 residues. The germline V gene encodes CDR1 SGHAT and CDR2 FQNNGV. V was shortened by 5 bases and J by 4 bases, with 12 bases between the two germline ends. In DNA, the CDR3 is TGTGCCAGCAGCAAAGGGCTAGCGTACAATGAGCAGTTCTTC. It codes for CASSKGLAYNEQFF.

By share, this clonotype ranks as large. V and J are TRBV30 and TRBJ2-7, with D perhaps matching TRBD2 (6 bases). Per germline, CDR1 GTSNPN and CDR2 SVGIG (reference sequence). Between the trimmed V and J ends, which lost 4 bases and 6 bases, there was a span of 13 bases. This CDR3 is built from 12 residues. The CDR3 sequence: CAWTRSGGEQYF. The CDR3 nucleotides are TGTGCCTGGACCCGATCCGGGGGCGAGCAGTACTTC.

This clonotype rates as medium-sized. The CDR3 here is CASRQTVGYGYTF. The CDR3 DNA is TGTGCCAGCAGACAAACTGTGGGCTATGGCTACACCTTC. This chain links TRBV6-5 with TRBJ1-2; no reliable D call. CDR1 is MNHEY and CDR2 is SVGAGI in the germline V gene. V was clipped by 6 bases and J by 4 bases, with 12 bases between them. This CDR3 is built from 13 residues.

This clonotype is labeled large. The genes are TRBV18 and TRBJ2-1; D might be TRBD1 (5 bases). The CDR3 covers 14 residues. Germline V gene data show CDR1 as KGHSH and CDR2 as LQKENI. V gave up 2 bases and J gave up 9 bases, with 14 bases separating them. The CDR3 DNA reads TGTGCCAGCTCACCAATTGATCAGGGCAGTGAGCAGTTCTTC. This translates into CASSPIDQGSEQFF.

By frequency in the sample, this clonotype is medium-sized. The rearrangement joins TRBV10-1 to TRBJ2-5; D is ambiguous. CDR1 is WNHNN and CDR2 is SYGVQD in the germline V gene (reference sequence). The ends were cut back, 2 bases at V and 6 bases at J, with 10 bases in the middle. The CDR3 length is 13 residues. CDR3 nucleotides: TGCGCCAGCAGTGAGAGTGGCGGTCAGACCCAGTACTTC. Translated, it gives CASSESGGQTQYF.